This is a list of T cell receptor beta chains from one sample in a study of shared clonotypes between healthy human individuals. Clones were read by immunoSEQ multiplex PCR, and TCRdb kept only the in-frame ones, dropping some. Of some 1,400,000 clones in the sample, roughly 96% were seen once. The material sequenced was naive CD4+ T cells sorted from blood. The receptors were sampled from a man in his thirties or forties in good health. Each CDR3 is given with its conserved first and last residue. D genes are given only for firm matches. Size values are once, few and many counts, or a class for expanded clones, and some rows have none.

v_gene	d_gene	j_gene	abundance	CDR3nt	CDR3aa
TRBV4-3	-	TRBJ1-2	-	TGCGCCAGCAGCCATGGTCGGGGCTATGGCTACACCTTC	CASSHGRGYGYTF
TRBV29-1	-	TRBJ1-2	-	TGCAGCGTTGCGTATTACCAACGTGGCTACACCTTC	CSVAYYQRGYTF
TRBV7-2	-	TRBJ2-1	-	TGTGCCAGCAGCTTATTAGGGGCCTACAATGAGCAGTTCTTC	CASSLLGAYNEQFF
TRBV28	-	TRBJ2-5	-	TGTGCCAGCAGGGAGGGGGGGGAGACCCAGTACTTC	CASREGGETQYF
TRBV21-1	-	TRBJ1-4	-	TGTGCCAGAAACAACTGCAATAATGAAAAACTGTTTTTT	CARNNCNNEKLFF
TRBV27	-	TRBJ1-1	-	TGTGCCAGCAGATACGGACAGTCTAACACTGAAGCTTTCTTT	CASRYGQSNTEAFF
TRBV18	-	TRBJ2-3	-	TGTGCCAGCTCACCGAGGCAGATTGCTGCAGATACGCAGTATTTT	CASSPRQIAADTQYF
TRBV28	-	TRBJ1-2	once	TGTGCCAGCGGGGCTGCAGGCGACTATGGCTACACCTTC	CASGAAGDYGYTF
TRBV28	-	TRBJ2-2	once	TGTGCCAGCAGTTATCCGGGACCGAGTTCCTCGTGGACCGGGGAGCTGTTTTTT	CASSYPGPSSSWTGELFF
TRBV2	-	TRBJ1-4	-	TGTGCCAGCAAAAGATGGGGGCAGAATGAAAAACTGTTTTTT	CASKRWGQNEKLFF
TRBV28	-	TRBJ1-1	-	TGTGCCAGCGTCAGGCGGTGGGCTTTCTTT	CASVRRWAFF
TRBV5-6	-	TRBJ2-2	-	TGTGCCAGCAGCCCAGACAGGGAGGCCACCGGGGAGCTGTTTTTT	CASSPDREATGELFF
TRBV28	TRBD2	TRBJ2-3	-	TGTGCCAGCAGTTTATTAGCGGGAGGTTACACAGATACGCAGTATTTT	CASSLLAGGYTDTQYF
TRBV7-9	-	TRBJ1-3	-	TGTGCCAGCAACAGCCGGGACAACTCTGGAAACACCATATATTTT	CASNSRDNSGNTIYF
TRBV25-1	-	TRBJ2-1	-	TGTGCCAGCAGTGACCCCAGCGGGCTCCATGAGCAGTTCTTC	CASSDPSGLHEQFF
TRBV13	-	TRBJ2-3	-	TGTGCCAGCAGCCCCAGTACGGTAATGAGCACAGATACGCAGTATTTT	CASSPSTVMSTDTQYF
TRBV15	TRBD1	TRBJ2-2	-	TGTGCCACCAGCAGAGATACAGGGGGTACCGGGGAGCTGTTTTTT	CATSRDTGGTGELFF
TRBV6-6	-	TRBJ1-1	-	TGTGCCAGCAGTTATATAATCGACACTGAAGCTTTCTTT	CASSYIIDTEAFF
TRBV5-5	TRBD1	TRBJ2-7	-	TGTGCCAGCAGCCAGCAGGGGGCCAACCAGTACTTC	CASSQQGANQYF
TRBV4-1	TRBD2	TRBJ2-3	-	TGCGCCAGCAGCCCCCTTTGGAGCGGGAGGACAGATACGCAGTATTTT	CASSPLWSGRTDTQYF
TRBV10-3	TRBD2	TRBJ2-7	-	TGTGCCATCAGTGAGTTGGGGCTAGCGGGGGAGCAGTACTTC	CAISELGLAGEQYF
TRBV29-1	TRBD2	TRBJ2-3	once	TGCAGCGTCCTGACTAGCGGGAGTATAGATACGCAGTATTTT	CSVLTSGSIDTQYF
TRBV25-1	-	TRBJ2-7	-	TGTGCCAGCAGTGAAGAGGAAGGCCCCTACGAGCAGTACTTC	CASSEEEGPYEQYF
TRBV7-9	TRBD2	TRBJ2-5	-	TGTGCCAGCAGCCCGCGGGAGACCCAAGAGACCCAGTACTTC	CASSPRETQETQYF
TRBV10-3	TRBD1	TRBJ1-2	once	TGTGCCATCAGCGATGGGACAGGGAGACTTGGCTACACCTTC	CAISDGTGRLGYTF
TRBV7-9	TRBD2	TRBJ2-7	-	TGTGCCAGCAGCCCGAGGCTAGCGGGAGGTGTTGAGCAGTACTTC	CASSPRLAGGVEQYF
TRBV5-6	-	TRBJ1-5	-	TGTGCCAGCAGCTTGGATCTTAATCAGCCCCAGCATTTT	CASSLDLNQPQHF
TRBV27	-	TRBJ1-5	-	TGTGCCAGCAGTGAGGGCTTAAGAAGCAATCAGCCCCAGCATTTT	CASSEGLRSNQPQHF
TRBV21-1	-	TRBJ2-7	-	TGTGCCAGCAGCCCCGACCCAGGGACAGGAAGCTACGAGCAGTACTTC	CASSPDPGTGSYEQYF
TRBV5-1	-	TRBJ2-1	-	TGCGCCAGCAGCTTGGGGTGGGGAGAGGGCTACAATGAGCAGTTCTTC	CASSLGWGEGYNEQFF
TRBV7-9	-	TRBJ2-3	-	TGTGCCAGCAGCTGGTGGACCAGCACAGATACGCAGTATTTT	CASSWWTSTDTQYF
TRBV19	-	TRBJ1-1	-	TGTGCCAGTACCCAAACGGTGGGGGCAGGAGTGAACACTGAAGCTTTCTTT	CASTQTVGAGVNTEAFF
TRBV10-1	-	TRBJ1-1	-	TGCGCCAGCAGCACGGGTACTGAAGCTTTCTTT	CASSTGTEAFF